This TCR beta chain was identified during a study of T cells in Graves' hyperthyroidism and ophthalmopathy (dated by TCRdb to about 2019). Study-level background: Peripheral blood was sampled at the time of initial diagnosis, prior to any treatment. An independent validation cohort of around 20 hyperthyroidism patients and more than 15 patients who later progressed to ophthalmopathy tested prospective prediction of ophthalmopathy. To identify TCR V-J signatures that set the groups apart, the researchers used a discovery cohort of 95 to 100 patients, made up of 40 to 45 with Graves' ophthalmopathy and some 55 with stable Graves' hyperthyroidism. After blood sampling, hyperthyroidism patients were treated with methimazole at a starting dose of 30 mg daily, and ophthalmopathy patients were treated with high-dose intravenous methylprednisolone. The 85 to 100 discovery patients were randomly split 7:3 into training and test sets. The paper describes TCR Vbeta CDR3 sequencing of about 140 peripheral blood samples, made up of about 41 ophthalmopathy patients, around 73 hyperthyroidism patients and approximately 17 progressor patients. The study also compared thyroid tissue and blood T-cell repertoires from more than 5 Graves' hyperthyroidism patients.

Per the germline V gene (reference sequence), SGHKS is the CDR1 and YYEKEE is the CDR2. The CDR3 contains 13 residues, cysteine and phenylalanine counted. Left in the record is the CDR3 DNA by itself, 39 bases read in frame from the first base. The trim is 4 bases for V and 6 bases for J, with a gap of 12 bases between the germline ends. Stable Graves' hyperthyroidism was defined as no progression to ophthalmopathy during 18 months of follow-up. Hyperthyroidism patients were aged 18 to 65 years and newly diagnosed, with disease duration of less than 2 months. The study excluded patients with uncontrolled infections, other autoimmune diseases, pregnancy or lactation. Diagnoses were established on the basis of clinical symptoms, serum thyroxine and TRAb, thyroid ultrasound, and orbital computed tomography. PBMCs were isolated from approximately 10 ml of fresh peripheral blood by Ficoll-Paque density gradient centrifugation. Total RNA was extracted with Trizol reagent, and quality was checked on an Agilent 2100 Bioanalyzer.

This clonotype was observed many times. Its antigen specificity is not known. Qualities for individual bases were not recorded, and no much larger clone is one base off. The paper as a whole reports these results and caveats: A model built on a 13 V-J signature distinguished ophthalmopathy from stable hyperthyroidism, reaching 87.88% sensitivity and 81.08% specificity in cross-validation and 80%/75% in testing. No statistical method was used to set the sample size in advance, and investigators knew the group allocation. In validation, progression to ophthalmopathy was predicted by the model with around 71% sensitivity and just over 72% specificity, a median of about 6 months before onset. Most expanded thyroid clonotypes (frequency above 0.001) were also detected in blood, suggesting blood repertoires may reflect thyroid immune responses.

The TCR beta CDR3 regions were amplified from the RNA transcripts. For the first round of RT-PCR on the TCR CDR3, the HTBI primer set was used together with the Qiagen OneStep RT-PCR kit. Libraries were constructed in a second round of multiplex PCR, after which size selection and purification were carried out. The libraries were sequenced on an Illumina HiSeq2000 using paired-end 100 bp reads. The study's processing was this. SOAPnuke was used to process the raw data, with reads discarded if the reads contained adapters or uncalled bases, had a mean Phred below 15, or lacked an exact constant-primer or identifier match. COPE v1.2.5 was used to merge high-quality paired reads, and clonotypes were defined as unique nucleotide sequences. Clonotypes were aligned to IMGT TRBV, TRBD and TRBJ reference segments using MiTCR v1.1. The analysis was restricted to V-J combinations with a frequency above 0.0001, which together covered around 99% of the repertoires. A TCS score was defined as the ratio of F50 (clonal expansion) to E x V (chaos), with BLOSUM62-based TCRdist applied between CDR3 peptides within each V-J. Welch's t-statistics and random forest reduced around 520 V-J features to 10 to 15, which were used in a naive Bayes classifier (R e1071). In TCRdb, the public reads were trimmed at Q25 with fastp and aligned with MiXCR, with productive beta chains retained. Rows are combined by CDR3 protein, so each entry shows the most common genes and DNA. TCRdb, rather than the study authors, made the V and J calls. A total of over 300,000 distinct CDR3 sequences appear in this sample, approximately 13% of them only once. The ten largest clones represent 9.5% to 11% of the sample.

The V and J segments used are TRBV5-5 and TRBJ2-3, and possibly TRBD1, on 7 matching bases. Source material: blood. The clonotype comes from an older woman with Graves' hyperthyroidism. The DNA sequence reads TGTGCCAGCAGCCCACAGGGGAGGGATACGCAGTATTTT. It translates as CASSPQGRDTQYF.